Sequencing of this TCR beta chain was carried out in a study of radiation and T cells in renal cell carcinoma. A note on this clone: The target antigen is unknown.

Time point reported: baseline pretreatment blood. As to treatment: 15 Gy SBRT to primary tumor, nephrectomy 4 weeks later. Blood was sampled at baseline, 2 weeks and 4 weeks after SBRT. This renal cell carcinoma was of the clear cell type. The germline CDR1 and CDR2 sequences are SGHDT and YYEEEE. V was cut by 6 bases and J by 10 bases, with 14 bases left in between. The CDR3 sequence is 12 residues long. Repertoires were generated with immunoSEQ multiplex PCR, while TCRdb's copy carries only in-frame clones and drops some. The sample contains 140,000 to 150,000 clones, about 87% of which appear only once. Study-level findings and limits: Without pretreatment biopsies, baseline tumor clonotype presence was undetermined. Top tumor clonotypes rose in blood 2 weeks post-radiation, then contracted.

The clonotype comes from a woman aged 70-85 years with renal cell carcinoma. The J gene is TRBJ1-5, the V gene TRBV5-6; D not certain. The sequences come from blood, collected from a patient whose treatment included radiotherapy and nephrectomy. The CDR3 sequence: CASNLRGAPQHF. In DNA form, the CDR3 reads TGTGCCAGCAACCTGCGGGGAGCCCCCCAGCATTTT.